Presented here are 20 T cell receptor beta chains from one specimen sequenced in a study of cytomegalovirus exposure and HLA in healthy donors. Profiled with immunoSEQ multiplex PCR; TCRdb holds only in-frame clones, not every one. This table has 200,000 or so clones, over 75% appearing once. Specimen: PBMCs. These receptors originate from a woman between 18 and 30 years old in good health and CMV-seropositive.

This clone has just one count. The chain employs TRBV10-1 and TRBJ2-2; 7 bases are shared with TRBD2. Germline-derived CDR1 and CDR2 are WNHNN and SYGVQD (reference sequence). The CDR3 extends over 15 amino acids. Losses at the gene ends were 1 base for V and 4 bases for J; bases not matched to a gene: 3. CDR3: CASSEFGRTTGELFF. The CDR3 DNA sequence: TGCGCCAGCAGTGAGTTCGGGAGGACCACCGGGGAGCTGTTTTTT.

The gene calls are TRBV20-1 and TRBJ2-7, with D uncertain. The V end was cut by 5 bases, the J end by 5 bases, with 10 bases between. Per the germline V gene, CDR1 is DFQATT and CDR2 is SNEGSKA (reference sequence). The CDR3 is 11 amino acids. Here the CDR3 DNA reads TGCAGTGCTTCACTTATGGACGAGCAGTACTTC. Translation: CSASLMDEQYF.

The rearrangement uses TRBV5-1 and TRBJ2-1; D is possibly TRBD2 (5 bases). CDR1 is SGHRS, CDR2 YFSETQ, per germline. This CDR3 is built from 16 residues. V lost 5 bases and J 8 bases, leaving 23 bases between the germline ends. In DNA, the CDR3 is TGCGCCAGCAGTTCTCGAAGGGTGACCAGCGGCCATGAGCAGTTCTTC. Translated, it gives CASSSRRVTSGHEQFF.

The chain has TRBV7-2 and TRBJ1-2, with 10 bases fitting TRBD1. Germline CDR1 is SGHTA and CDR2 is FQGNSA. The CDR3 contains 15 residues. The V gene end was trimmed by 5 bases and the J gene end by 4 bases; junction bases not matched to a gene: 7. CDR3 bases: TGTGCCAGCAGCGAAGACAGGGGGCCCATCTATGGCTACACCTTC. Translation: CASSEDRGPIYGYTF.

This chain links TRBV4-1 with TRBJ2-3, with D possibly matching TRBD2 (6 bases). Germline V gene data show CDR1 as MGHRA and CDR2 as YSYEKL. The CDR3 is made up of 17 amino acids. Trimming removed 3 bases from V and 7 bases from J, with 23 bases in between. CDR3 DNA: TGCGCCAGCAGCCAGTCGCATATAGCGGACCCCCAATATACGCAGTATTTT. Residues: CASSQSHIADPQYTQYF.

This chain connects TRBV6-1 to TRBJ2-7, with TRBD2 identical over 7 bases. Per the germline V gene, CDR1 is MNHNS and CDR2 is SASEGT. There are 13 residues in the CDR3. Trimming took 6 bases from V and 5 from J; bases not matched to a gene: 7. The CDR3 bases are TGTGCCAGCAGGAGAGCGGGAAGCGACGAGCAGTACTTC. Protein sequence: CASRRAGSDEQYF.

The chain carries TRBV15 and TRBJ2-7, with 9 bases matching TRBD1. Germline CDR1 LNHNV, CDR2 YYDKDF (reference sequence). The CDR3 sequence is 17 residues long. The junction had 16 bases not matched to a gene; V was cut back by 3 bases and J by 7 bases. The CDR3 is CATSRGQGFRSGNEQYF. CDR3 DNA: TGTGCCACCAGCAGGGGACAGGGATTCCGTTCCGGAAATGAGCAGTACTTC.

The CDR3 nucleotides are TGCGCCAGCACCCTCCAGCGATCCTCGAACACTGAAGCTTTCTTT. Translation: CASTLQRSSNTEAFF. V is TRBV10-2 and J is TRBJ1-1; unclear D gene. The germline V gene encodes CDR1 WSHSY and CDR2 SAAADI. V was clipped by 7 bases and J by 1 base, with 16 bases between them. CDR3 size: 15 residues.

V is TRBV28 and J is TRBJ2-1; a possible D gene is TRBD2 (5 bases). In germline, CDR1 is MDHEN, CDR2 SYDVKM. V was trimmed by 7 bases and J by 0 bases, leaving 16 bases between them. This CDR3 contains 16 residues. The CDR3 loop is CASTPRVRSSYNEQFF. Written as DNA, the CDR3 is TGTGCCAGCACCCCGAGGGTGAGGAGCTCCTACAATGAGCAGTTCTTC. Full variable domain (missing parts from reference TRBV28 and TRBJ2-1): DVKVTQSSRYLVKRTGEKVFLECVQDMDHENMFWYRQDPGLGLRLIYFSYDVKMKEKGDIPEGYSVSREKKERFSLILESASTNQTSMYLCASTPRVRSSYNEQFFGPGTRLTVL.

The V and J genes are TRBV9 and TRBJ2-2; 7 nucleotides align to TRBD2. This CDR3 is built from 16 residues. The germline gives CDR1 SGDLS, CDR2 YYNGEE. Trimming cost V 4 bases and J 1 base; bases outside gene matches: 7. The CDR3 spells CASSPRTGGNTGELFF. The CDR3, as DNA: TGTGCCAGCAGCCCCCGGACGGGGGGGAACACCGGGGAGCTGTTTTTT.

As DNA, the CDR3 is TGTGCCAGCAGTGAACTAGGGGCGATTACTAACTATGGCTACACCTTC. Translated: CASSELGAITNYGYTF. The chain links TRBV25-1 to TRBJ1-2; a possible D gene is TRBD1 (5 bases). The V gene's germline CDR1 is MGHDK and CDR2 SYGVNS. The CDR3 contains 16 residues. V lost 2 bases to trimming and J lost 0 bases, with 13 bases between them.

This sequence joins TRBV28 and TRBJ1-5; TRBD1 aligns across 9 bases. V lost 4 bases and J lost 3; bases outside the gene matches: 4. The CDR3 is 15 amino acids. Germline loops: CDR1 MDHEN, CDR2 SYDVKM. CDR3 sequence reads: CASSSRTGVNQPQHF. For the CDR3, the DNA is TGTGCCAGCAGTTCCCGGACAGGGGTCAATCAGCCCCAGCATTTT. The full variable domain, its missing parts supplied by reference TRBV28 and TRBJ1-5, is DVKVTQSSRYLVKRTGEKVFLECVQDMDHENMFWYRQDPGLGLRLIYFSYDVKMKEKGDIPEGYSVSREKKERFSLILESASTNQTSMYLCASSSRTGVNQPQHFGDGTRLSIL.

This sequence joins TRBV18 and TRBJ2-7; TRBD1 matches at 8 bases. CDR1 is KGHSH and CDR2 is LQKENI in the germline V gene. Unmatched junction bases numbered 6, after V lost 6 bases and J lost 2 bases. The CDR3 covers 14 residues. CDR3 protein: CASSSGQETYEQYF. The DNA for the CDR3 is TGTGCCAGCTCCTCGGGACAGGAGACCTACGAGCAGTACTTC.

The chain is built from TRBV9 and TRBJ1-3; TRBD1 matches at 7 bases. V shed 0 bases, J shed 3 bases, and the junction held 12 bases outside the gene matches. CDR1 and CDR2 (germline): SGDLS, YYNGEE. The CDR3 contains 18 residues. Written as DNA, the CDR3 is TGTGCCAGCAGCGTAGTTGGGAACAGGGGAGGAGGTGGAAACACCATATATTTT. Amino acid sequence: CASSVVGNRGGGGNTIYF.

V usage is TRBV29-1 and J usage is TRBJ2-1, with D possibly TRBD1 on 6 matching bases. From germline, CDR1 is SQVTM and CDR2 ANQGSEA. The length of the CDR3 is 14 residues. Trimming took off 5 bases at V and 7 bases at J, with 18 bases between the two ends. The CDR3 here is CSVHRDPTGNEQFF. CDR3 nucleotides: TGCAGCGTTCACAGGGACCCGACTGGGAATGAGCAGTTCTTC.

This rearrangement joins TRBV11-2 to TRBJ2-7; TRBD1 aligns across 7 bases. V lost 3 bases and J lost 6; bases outside the gene matches: 20. Germline V gives CDR1 SGHAT, CDR2 FQNNGV. CDR3 size: 18 residues. This CDR3 reads CASSFLSPSGTAPVEQYF. The CDR3 region has the DNA TGTGCCAGCAGCTTCCTCTCCCCATCCGGGACAGCTCCTGTCGAGCAGTACTTC.

Of note for this clone: The sample has other DNA sequences that encode this CDR3 too. The V and J genes are TRBV19 and TRBJ1-5; the match to TRBD1 covers 9 bases. This CDR3 comprises 15 residues. Trimming removed 6 bases from V and 1 base from J; junction bases left unmatched: 4. Germline assignment: CDR1 LNHDA and CDR2 SQIVND (reference sequence). The CDR3 here is CASSPTGGSNQPQHF. The CDR3 nucleotides are TGTGCCAGTAGCCCGACAGGGGGAAGCAATCAGCCCCAGCATTTT.

The rearrangement joins TRBV15 to TRBJ1-1; D uncertain. CDR1 is LNHNV, CDR2 YYDKDF, per germline (reference sequence). Trimming left V 0 bases short and J 11 bases short, with 10 bases between. The CDR3 length is 12 residues. CDR3 loop: CATSRDAGEAFF. The DNA of the CDR3 is TGTGCCACCAGCAGAGATGCCGGGGAGGCTTTCTTT.

V usage is TRBV19 and J usage is TRBJ2-7, with TRBD2 matching 10 bases. The V gene's germline CDR1 is LNHDA and CDR2 SQIVND (reference sequence). The CDR3 is 18 residues long. The V segment lost 0 bases and the J segment 0 bases; nucleotides outside the gene matches: 8. CDR3 region: CASSIEASGSVSSYEQYF. The CDR3 DNA reads TGTGCCAGTAGTATAGAAGCTAGCGGGAGCGTCAGCTCCTACGAGCAGTACTTC.

The chain recombines TRBV6-1 with TRBJ1-5; D gene ambiguous. Deletions cut 8 bases from V and 3 bases from J, with 11 bases between. Germline V CDR1 and CDR2: MNHNS, SASEGT. The CDR3 has 13 amino acids. The CDR3 sequence is CASEGFYNQPQHF. Written as DNA, the CDR3 is TGTGCCAGCGAGGGCTTTTACAATCAGCCCCAGCATTTT.